Listed below are T cell receptor beta chains from one sample, sequenced in a study of cytomegalovirus exposure and HLA in healthy donors. The data were produced by immunoSEQ multiplex PCR, yet TCRdb's version contains in-frame clones alone and is incomplete. In the table there are 120,000 or so clones, around 80% of which are singletons. Input material: PBMCs. The receptors were gathered from a man aged 25 to 40 in good health and CMV-seropositive. CDR3s include the opening cysteine and the closing phenylalanine or tryptophan. D genes are given only for firm matches. Size tells how often a clone was seen (once, few, many) or the class of an expanded clone, and some rows leave it out.

J gene	V gene	clone size	D gene	CDR3 protein	CDR3 DNA
TRBJ2-3	TRBV29-1	.	.	CSVSAVIRTDTQYF	TGCAGCGTTTCGGCGGTGATACGCACAGATACGCAGTATTTT
TRBJ2-1	TRBV4-2	few	TRBD2	CASTLSREFYNEQFF	TGTGCCAGCACCCTTTCGCGGGAGTTCTACAATGAGCAGTTCTTC
TRBJ1-1	TRBV30	once	TRBD1	CAWSVADRSLNTEAFF	TGTGCCTGGAGTGTTGCGGACAGGTCACTGAACACTGAAGCTTTCTTT
TRBJ1-2	TRBV28	.	.	CASSLGHLQGYGYTF	TGTGCCAGCAGTCTAGGACACCTTCAGGGCTATGGCTACACCTTC
TRBJ2-6	TRBV11-1	.	.	CAVREGATGANVLTF	TGTGCCGTCCGGGAGGGGGCGACTGGGGCCAACGTCCTGACTTTC
TRBJ1-3	TRBV5-1	.	.	CASSLVGTEPDTIYF	TGCGCCAGCAGCTTGGTCGGTACAGAGCCGGACACCATATATTTT
TRBJ2-1	TRBV7-9	.	TRBD2	CASSLAWGEGRSGEQFF	TGTGCCAGCAGCTTAGCGTGGGGGGAGGGAAGGTCAGGTGAGCAGTTCTTC
TRBJ1-3	TRBV5-5	few	TRBD1	CASSTRTGGNTIYF	TGTGCCAGCAGCACGCGGACAGGGGGAAACACCATATATTTT
TRBJ1-1	TRBV27	few	TRBD1	CASSGLDRGQGTEAFF	TGTGCCAGCAGTGGACTGGACAGGGGGCAAGGCACTGAAGCTTTCTTT
TRBJ2-3	TRBV14	once	TRBD1	CASSPGGASTDTQYF	TGTGCCAGCAGCCCAGGGGGCGCGTCGACAGATACGCAGTATTTT
TRBJ2-3	TRBV6-6	few	TRBD1	CASTSRTGSGTDTQYF	TGTGCCAGCACAAGCCGGACAGGGTCTGGCACAGATACGCAGTATTTT
TRBJ1-1	TRBV4-3	.	.	CASSQDREGTEAFF	TGCGCCAGCAGCCAAGATCGGGAGGGCACTGAAGCTTTCTTT